This TCR beta chain was sequenced for a study of cytomegalovirus exposure and HLA in healthy donors. Germline-derived CDR1 and CDR2 are SGHRS and YFSETQ. V lost 0 bases to trimming and J lost 4 bases, with 8 bases between them. The CDR3 totals 13 residues. Vbeta (60) and Jbeta (13) primers were used in the PCR. Sequenced by immunoSEQ multiplex PCR; TCRdb stores in-frame clones only, minus some. The repertoire consists of roughly 100,000 clones, with approximately 82% occurring once and the leading ten covering more than 3%. What was sequenced was PBMCs. The TCR sequence derives from a female donor in good health and CMV-seropositive. The chain carries TRBV5-1 and TRBJ2-7, with a weak D call TRBD1 (5 bases). The CDR3 DNA follows: TGCGCCAGCAGCTTGGGACAGATATACGAGCAGTACTTC. This sequence encodes CASSLGQIYEQYF.